This T cell receptor beta chain was sequenced for a study of cytomegalovirus exposure and HLA in healthy donors listed by TCRdb under 2017. Turning to the overall study: According to a later analysis, the 120 or so validation repertoires were produced on the same platform as the roughly 600 repertoires of the first cohort. To predict cytomegalovirus infection status, the study brought together high-throughput TCR immunosequencing, statistical association of individual TCRs with disease status, and machine learning. The study aimed to test whether cataloging public T cell receptors could reveal signatures of past pathogen exposure. A separate validation cohort of 100 to 150 different subjects was used in addition to the approximately 670-subject first cohort. Overall study outcomes, separate from this receptor: The classifier was reported to diagnose cytomegalovirus status with high specificity and sensitivity in both the original and validation cohorts. The study gave a list of under 200 TCR beta chains associated with cytomegalovirus. It was suggested by the authors that the approach could potentially be generalized to other disease states and immunological phenotypes. A few of the identified cytomegalovirus-associated TCR beta chains were confirmed in vitro to be specific for cytomegalovirus antigens. The validation cohort had no HLA typing available for a later analysis, so co-occurrence within that cohort was assessed over all 120 or so repertoires. Of the cluster scores, roughly 95% were above 0 in a later analysis, which found that TCRs clustered in the first cohort also tended to co-occur in the 95 to 150 validation repertoires. Most TCR sequences were observed very rarely across donors, whereas some public TCRs were present in many individuals.

The donors were included in the validation cohort of 90 to 150 subjects, a group kept apart from the roughly 670-subject first cohort. Reading from cysteine to phenylalanine, the CDR3 counts 17 amino acids. Of all the DNA, just the CDR3 is kept, 51 bases in frame from base 1. Unmatched junction bases come to 17, with V trimmed by 8 bases and J by 4 bases. For CDR1 and CDR2, the germline V gene (reference sequence) lists MNHEY and SMNVEV. Turning to this clone: Its cognate antigen has yet to be identified. No much larger clone is present one base from it, and per-base qualities are unavailable.

Preparation of the library involved the immunoSEQ multiplex PCR assay. The authors' pipeline ran thus. A statistical classification framework was built for diagnosing cytomegalovirus status from the catalog of TCR beta chain sequences. TCRdb provides this immuneACCESS table in a form limited to in-frame rearrangements. Some clones are lacking; in checked studies, under half of them reflect an unresolved V gene, and why the rest are absent is not known. V, J and clone size reflect that table, while D and trimming were determined from the DNA. Here the sample has about 240,000 clones; around nine tenths occur a single time. Around 2.6% of the sample comes from the top ten.

Recombination joined TRBV27 with TRBJ1-2; 9 junctional bases match TRBD1. This receptor was taken from a man younger than 35 in good health and CMV-seronegative. Source material: PBMCs. The CDR3 loop reads CASSPNLGTGLSYGYTF. The nucleotide sequence reads as follows: TGTGCCAGCTCCCCCAATTTGGGGACAGGGTTGTCCTATGGCTACACCTTC.